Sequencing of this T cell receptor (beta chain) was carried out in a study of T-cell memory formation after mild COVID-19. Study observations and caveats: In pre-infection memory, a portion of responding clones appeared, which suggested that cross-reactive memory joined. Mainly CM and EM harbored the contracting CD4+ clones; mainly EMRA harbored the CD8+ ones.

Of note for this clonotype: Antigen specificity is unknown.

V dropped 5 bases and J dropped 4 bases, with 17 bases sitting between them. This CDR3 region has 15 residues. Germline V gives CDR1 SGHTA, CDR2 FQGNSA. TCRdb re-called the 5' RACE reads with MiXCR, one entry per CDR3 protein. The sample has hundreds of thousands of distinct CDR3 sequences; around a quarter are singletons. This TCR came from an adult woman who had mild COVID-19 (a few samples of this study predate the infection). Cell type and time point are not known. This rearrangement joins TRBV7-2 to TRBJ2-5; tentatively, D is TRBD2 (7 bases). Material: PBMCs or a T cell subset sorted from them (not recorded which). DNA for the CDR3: TGTGCCAGCAGCCGCGGGGGCGCCGGGAGAGAGACCCAGTACTTC. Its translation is CASSRGGAGRETQYF.